The rows below give T cell receptor beta chains drawn from one sample of a study of blood T cell repertoires in COVID-19. Sequencing used immunoSEQ multiplex PCR; TCRdb keeps in-frame clones, though not all of them. The sample yields 300,000 to 500,000 clones, around 87% seen once. The sample comprised PBMCs or T cells enriched from blood (not recorded which). The receptors here all came from a woman under 40 with acute COVID-19. CDR3s include the opening cysteine and the closing phenylalanine or tryptophan. The order of the fields is clone size, J gene, V gene, D gene, CDR3 DNA, CDR3 protein. D genes are given only for firm matches. Size tells how often a clone was seen (once, few, many) or the class of an expanded clone, and some rows leave it out.

.	TRBJ2-3	TRBV19	TRBD2	TGTGCCAGTAGTACTAGCGGGGGGGCCACAGATACGCAGTATTTT	CASSTSGGATDTQYF
.	TRBJ2-3	TRBV6-4	TRBD2	TGTGCCAGCAGTGAGCGGGGGGGCACAGATACGCAGTATTTT	CASSERGGTDTQYF
once	TRBJ1-5	TRBV19	.	TGTGCCAGTAGTGGTCAGGCAGGTAAGCTCAATCAGCCCCAGCATTTT	CASSGQAGKLNQPQHF
.	TRBJ2-3	TRBV7-9	.	TGTGCCAGCAGCTCCCGGGGGACGGAGGGGACAGATACGCAGTATTTT	CASSSRGTEGTDTQYF
.	TRBJ2-3	TRBV6-5	TRBD1	TGTGCCAGCGGACAGGTCACAGATACGCAGTATTTT	CASGQVTDTQYF
.	TRBJ2-7	TRBV5-8	TRBD2	TGTGCCAGCAGCTTGGATAGCGGGACCTACGAGCAGTACTTC	CASSLDSGTYEQYF
.	TRBJ1-6	TRBV19	.	TGTGCCAGTAGTTCCTGGGGCGATAATTCACCCCTCCACTTT	CASSSWGDNSPLHF
once	TRBJ1-2	TRBV24-1	.	TGTGCCACCAGTGACCTCACAGGGTCTGCCGGCTACACCTTC	CATSDLTGSAGYTF
.	TRBJ2-7	TRBV7-6	TRBD1	TGTGCCAGCAGCTTCAATCCGGGGACAGGGGGCAAGTATGAGCAGTACTTC	CASSFNPGTGGKYEQYF
once	TRBJ1-4	TRBV3-1/TRBV3-2	.	TGTGCCAGCAGCCCGGACAAGGGGGACCTTAATGAAAAACTGTTTTTT	CASSPDKGDLNEKLFF
once	TRBJ2-5	TRBV5-1	.	TGCGCCAGCAGCTTGGACCGGGGGGCTACCCAGTACTTC	CASSLDRGATQYF
.	TRBJ2-2	TRBV30	.	TGTGCCTGGACGGTAGGGCAGGGCTTTACCGGGGAGCTGTTTTTT	CAWTVGQGFTGELFF
.	TRBJ1-6	TRBV7-8	.	TGTGCCAGCAGCTTAAGGGGGTCCGGGGTCCCCTATAATTCACCCCTCCACTTT	CASSLRGSGVPYNSPLHF
.	TRBJ1-1	TRBV18	.	TGTGCCAGCTCACGTCGGGGGAACACTGAAGCTTTCTTT	CASSRRGNTEAFF
.	TRBJ1-1	TRBV4-1	.	TGCGCCAGCAGCCAAGCTACAGCCCAGGAAACTGAAGCTTTCTTT	CASSQATAQETEAFF
.	TRBJ2-1	TRBV9	TRBD1	TGTGCCAGCAGCGGGACGACAGGGCCGGCCTACAATGAGCAGTTCTTC	CASSGTTGPAYNEQFF
.	TRBJ1-2	TRBV7-6	.	TGTGCCAGCAGCTTAGTTGGGGCATTCCCAGATGGCTACACCTTC	CASSLVGAFPDGYTF
.	TRBJ1-5	TRBV3-1/TRBV3-2	.	TGTGCCAGCAGCCGGGACACCTATAGCAATCAGCCCCAGCATTTT	CASSRDTYSNQPQHF